A selection of T cell receptor beta chains follows, all from one sample in a study of blood T cell repertoires in COVID-19. The repertoire was sequenced with immunoSEQ multiplex PCR; TCRdb's copy has only in-frame clones and lacks some. The sample holds more than 100,000 clones, over 75% seen once. The sequencing sample was made of peripheral blood. These receptors were collected from a human donor in a cohort sampled during active COVID-19. Each CDR3 is given with its conserved first and last residue. Each record gives: CDR3 DNA, CDR3 protein, clone size, D gene, J gene, V gene. A D gene is named only where the DNA matches it firmly. Size is omitted from some rows. Given values are once, few, many or a class for expanded clones.

TGTGCCAGCAGCCACCCTTCCCTGGCAGGGGGAGGAAACACCATATATTTT | CASSHPSLAGGGNTIYF | once | TRBD1 | TRBJ1-3 | TRBV4-2
TGTGCCAGCAGCCCACTGACAGGGGGCGAACCCAAGCCCTACGAGCAGTACTTC | CASSPLTGGEPKPYEQYF | - | TRBD1 | TRBJ2-7 | TRBV9
TGTGCCAGCAGCCAAGGACCCGGGACAGGGAAGACCTTCTATAATTCACCCCTCCACTTT | CASSQGPGTGKTFYNSPLHF | - | TRBD1 | TRBJ1-6 | TRBV14
TGTGCCAGTAGTACCACTCGAACCTCTATCGTCGGTCGGACAGGGGGATACAATGAGCAGTTCTTC | CASSTTRTSIVGRTGGYNEQFF | - | TRBD1 | TRBJ2-1 | TRBV19
TGTGCCAGCACAATAGCGGGAGTAGGGTACGAGCAGTACTTC | CASTIAGVGYEQYF | - | TRBD2 | TRBJ2-7 | TRBV7-9
TGTGCCAGCAGCTCAACCGGGACAGGGAACTATGGCTACACCTTC | CASSSTGTGNYGYTF | - | TRBD1 | TRBJ1-2 | TRBV11-2
TGTGCCAGCAGTGAACAGAGCAATCAGCCCCAGCATTTT | CASSEQSNQPQHF | - | - | TRBJ1-5 | TRBV6-1
TGTGCCAGCAGTGAAAAGGGGCCCTATGGCTACACCTTC | CASSEKGPYGYTF | - | - | TRBJ1-2 | TRBV6-1
TGTGCCAGCAGTCGACGAGTCACAGCAGCCTACAATGAGCAGTTCTTC | CASSRRVTAAYNEQFF | - | - | TRBJ2-1 | TRBV7-3
TGCAGCGTTAGAATGGCGGGGCTCTCCTACGAGCAGTACTTC | CSVRMAGLSYEQYF | once | - | TRBJ2-7 | TRBV29-1
TGTGCCAGCAGTTCGTCTAATGAAAAACTGTTTTTT | CASSSSNEKLFF | - | - | TRBJ1-4 | TRBV6-5
TGTGCCAGCAGCTTAGTCGGACAGGGGAGCAATCAGCCCCAGCATTTT | CASSLVGQGSNQPQHF | - | TRBD1 | TRBJ1-5 | TRBV7-2
TGCAGCGTTGCAGACTATCACCCGGGACAGTACAATGAGCAGTTCTTC | CSVADYHPGQYNEQFF | - | TRBD1 | TRBJ2-1 | TRBV29-1
TGTGCCAGCAGCCCGATTGGGCCTAGCGGGGGAAACACCGGGGAGCTGTTTTTT | CASSPIGPSGGNTGELFF | - | TRBD2 | TRBJ2-2 | TRBV11-2
TGTGCCAGTAGTGGTATTGAGGGATACCAGCCCCAGCATTTT | CASSGIEGYQPQHF | few | - | TRBJ1-5 | TRBV19
TGCAGCGCGTCCTCTAGCTATCGCGGAGGTGAGCAGTTCTTC | CSASSSYRGGEQFF | - | - | TRBJ2-1 | TRBV29-1
TGTGCCTGGAGTAGGGGCAGCTACTACGAGCAGTACTTC | CAWSRGSYYEQYF | - | - | TRBJ2-7 | TRBV30
TGTGCCAGCATCGAGGCAGGGGCCAATGAGCAGTTCTTC | CASIEAGANEQFF | - | - | TRBJ2-1 | TRBV6-5
TGTGCCAGCAGTCCCCCACCAGGTTATACGCAGTATTTT | CASSPPPGYTQYF | - | - | TRBJ2-3 | TRBV27
TGCGCCAGCAGCCAAGATGCCTGGAGGACAGGAGACGACGGGCCCTCCTACGAGCAGTACTTC | CASSQDAWRTGDDGPSYEQYF | - | TRBD1 | TRBJ2-7 | TRBV4-1
TGTGCCAGCAGTGCCGGGAGAAGCAATCAGCCCCAGCATTTT | CASSAGRSNQPQHF | - | - | TRBJ1-5 | TRBV2
TGTGCCAGCAGCTCCTATAGCGGGGAATATGAGCAGTTCTTC | CASSSYSGEYEQFF | - | TRBD2 | TRBJ2-1 | TRBV7-2
TGTGCCAGCAGCCAACGGGAAAAACTGTTTTTT | CASSQREKLFF | once | - | TRBJ1-4 | TRBV3-1/TRBV3-2
TGTGCCAGCAGGGACGGACAGGCGGTGACCGGGGAGCTGTTTTTT | CASRDGQAVTGELFF | - | TRBD1 | TRBJ2-2 | TRBV28
TGTGCCAGCAGGCCACCCAAGGGACTAGCGACTTACGAGCAGTACTTC | CASRPPKGLATYEQYF | once | TRBD2 | TRBJ2-7 | TRBV28
TGTGCCAGCAGCGAATCCGGGACAGGGTACAATGAGCAGTTCTTC | CASSESGTGYNEQFF | few | TRBD1 | TRBJ2-1 | TRBV9
TGCGCCAGCTGGGACAGGGCCTACAATGAGCAGTTCTTC | CASWDRAYNEQFF | - | TRBD1 | TRBJ2-1 | TRBV5-1
TGTGCCAGCAGCCAAGGAGGGAGTAACACCGGGGAGCTGTTTTTT | CASSQGGSNTGELFF | - | - | TRBJ2-2 | TRBV3-1/TRBV3-2
TGTGCCAGCAGCTTGGACAGGGGCTACACAGATACGCAGTATTTT | CASSLDRGYTDTQYF | - | TRBD1 | TRBJ2-3 | TRBV5-4
TGTGCCAGCAGCTTAGGTGTTAGTCTGACAGTGAATGAAAAACTGTTTTTT | CASSLGVSLTVNEKLFF | - | - | TRBJ1-4 | TRBV7-9
TGCGCCAGCAGCCAATCACTCCCTAGGATGAGCAATCAGCCCCAGCATTTT | CASSQSLPRMSNQPQHF | - | - | TRBJ1-5 | TRBV4-1
TGTGCCAGCAGGCCACCCGGCGGGGGCTATGGCTACACCTTC | CASRPPGGGYGYTF | - | - | TRBJ1-2 | TRBV2
TGTGCCAGCAGCCAAGGACAGGGGGCGAATCAGCCCCAGCATTTT | CASSQGQGANQPQHF | - | TRBD1 | TRBJ1-5 | TRBV3-1/TRBV3-2
TGTGCCAGCAGCCAGCGGGGGGGCCAGTGGAATGAGCAGTTCTTC | CASSQRGGQWNEQFF | - | TRBD2 | TRBJ2-1 | TRBV6-6
TGTGCCAGCAGTCAGACTAGCGGGGGGGCCTACGAGCAGTACTTC | CASSQTSGGAYEQYF | - | TRBD2 | TRBJ2-7 | TRBV7-2
TGTGCCAGCAGCCCTCCACTAGCGGGATATACGAATACGCAGTATTTT | CASSPPLAGYTNTQYF | - | TRBD2 | TRBJ2-3 | TRBV28
TGTGCCACCAGCAAGGACGGGATCTCTGGAAACACCATATATTTT | CATSKDGISGNTIYF | - | - | TRBJ1-3 | TRBV15
TGTGCCAGCAGCTTAGGCACAGGTTCGTCAGTTCAGCCCCAGCATTTT | CASSLGTGSSVQPQHF | - | - | TRBJ1-5 | TRBV7-9
TGTGCCAGCAGTGATGGACAGGGGGGCATCTACGAGCAGTACTTC | CASSDGQGGIYEQYF | - | TRBD1 | TRBJ2-7 | TRBV6-1
TGTGCCAGCAGTGAAGTCCGAATCAGGGGGAGTCGCGACGAGCAGTACTTC | CASSEVRIRGSRDEQYF | - | TRBD1 | TRBJ2-7 | TRBV6-1
TGTGCCAGCAGCGCCCCGGGAAACACAGATACGCAGTATTTT | CASSAPGNTDTQYF | - | - | TRBJ2-3 | TRBV9
TGTGCCAGCAGCTTCCCAGTAACCCCTAGCACAGATACGCAGTATTTT | CASSFPVTPSTDTQYF | - | - | TRBJ2-3 | TRBV7-2